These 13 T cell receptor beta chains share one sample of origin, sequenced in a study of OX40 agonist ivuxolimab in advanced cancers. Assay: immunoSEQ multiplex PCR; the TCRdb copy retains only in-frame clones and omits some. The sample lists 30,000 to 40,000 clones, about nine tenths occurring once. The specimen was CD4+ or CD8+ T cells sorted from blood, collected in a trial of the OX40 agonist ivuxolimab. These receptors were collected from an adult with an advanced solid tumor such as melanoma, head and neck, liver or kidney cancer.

CDR3 coding DNA: TGTGCCAGCAGCCAGACTAGCGGGGGGGCCCCGTTCGAGCAGTACTTC. Amino acid sequence: CASSQTSGGAPFEQYF. The chain links TRBV7-9 to TRBJ2-7; 14 bases agree with TRBD2. Losses at the gene ends were 5 bases for V and 6 bases for J; bases not matched to a gene: 9. This CDR3 is built from 16 residues. The germline V gene encodes CDR1 SEHNR and CDR2 FQNEAQ (reference sequence).

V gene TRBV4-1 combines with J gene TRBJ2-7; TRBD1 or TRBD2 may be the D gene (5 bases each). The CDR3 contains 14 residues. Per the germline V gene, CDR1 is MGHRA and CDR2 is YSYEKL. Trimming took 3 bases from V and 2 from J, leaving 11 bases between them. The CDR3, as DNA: TGCGCCAGCAGCCAGCCGGGACCTACCTACGAGCAGTACTTC. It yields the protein CASSQPGPTYEQYF.

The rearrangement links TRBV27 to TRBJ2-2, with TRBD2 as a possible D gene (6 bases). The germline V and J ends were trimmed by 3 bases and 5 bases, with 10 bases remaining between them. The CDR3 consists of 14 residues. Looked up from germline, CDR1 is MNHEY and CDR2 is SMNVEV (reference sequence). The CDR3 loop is CASSFTGVTGELFF. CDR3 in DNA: TGTGCCAGCAGTTTCACGGGGGTAACCGGGGAGCTGTTTTTT.

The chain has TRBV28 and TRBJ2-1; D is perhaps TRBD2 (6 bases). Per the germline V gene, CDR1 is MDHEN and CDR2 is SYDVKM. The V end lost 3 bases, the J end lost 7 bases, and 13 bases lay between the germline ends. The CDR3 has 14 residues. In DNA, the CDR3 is TGTGCCAGCAGTTTCAAGATCGGGAGAAATGAGCAGTTCTTC. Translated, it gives CASSFKIGRNEQFF. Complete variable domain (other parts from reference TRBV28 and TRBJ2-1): DVKVTQSSRYLVKRTGEKVFLECVQDMDHENMFWYRQDPGLGLRLIYFSYDVKMKEKGDIPEGYSVSREKKERFSLILESASTNQTSMYLCASSFKIGRNEQFFGPGTRLTVL.

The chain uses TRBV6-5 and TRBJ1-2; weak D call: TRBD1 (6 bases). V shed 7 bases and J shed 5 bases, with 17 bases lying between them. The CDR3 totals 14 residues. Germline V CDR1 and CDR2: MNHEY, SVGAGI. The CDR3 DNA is TGTGCCAGCACCCACCAAGGGGGGAAATATGGCTACACCTTC. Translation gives CASTHQGGKYGYTF.

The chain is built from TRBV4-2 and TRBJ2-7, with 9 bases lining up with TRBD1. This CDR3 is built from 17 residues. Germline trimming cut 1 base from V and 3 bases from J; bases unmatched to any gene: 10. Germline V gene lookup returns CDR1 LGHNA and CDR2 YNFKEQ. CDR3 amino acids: CASSQGRPGQGNYEQYF. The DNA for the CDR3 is TGTGCCAGCAGCCAAGGGCGTCCGGGACAGGGTAACTACGAGCAGTACTTC.

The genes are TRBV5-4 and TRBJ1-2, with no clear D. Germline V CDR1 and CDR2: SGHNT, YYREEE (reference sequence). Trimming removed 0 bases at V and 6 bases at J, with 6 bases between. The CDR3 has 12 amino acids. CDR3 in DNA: TGTGCCAGCAGCTTGGCCCCTGATGGCTACACCTTC. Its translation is CASSLAPDGYTF.

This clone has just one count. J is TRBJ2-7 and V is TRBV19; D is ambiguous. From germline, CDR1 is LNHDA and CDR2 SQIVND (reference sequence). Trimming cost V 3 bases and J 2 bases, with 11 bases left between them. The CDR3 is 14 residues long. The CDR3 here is CASSISAGTYEQYF. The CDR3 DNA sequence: TGTGCCAGTAGTATCTCGGCAGGCACCTACGAGCAGTACTTC.

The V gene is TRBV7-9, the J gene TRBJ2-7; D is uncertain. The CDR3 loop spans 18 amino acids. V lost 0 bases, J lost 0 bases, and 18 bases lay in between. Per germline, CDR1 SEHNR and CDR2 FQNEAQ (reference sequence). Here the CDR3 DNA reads TGTGCCAGCAGCTTAGCAATGGAAGGACGTAGTCTCTCCTACGAGCAGTACTTC. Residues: CASSLAMEGRSLSYEQYF.

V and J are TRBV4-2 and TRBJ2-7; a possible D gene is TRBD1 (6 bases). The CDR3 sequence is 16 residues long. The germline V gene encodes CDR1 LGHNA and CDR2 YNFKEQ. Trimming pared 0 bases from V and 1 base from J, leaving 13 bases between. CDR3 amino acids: CASSQEDRALSYEQYF. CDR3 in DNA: TGTGCCAGCAGCCAAGAGGACAGAGCGCTTTCCTACGAGCAGTACTTC.

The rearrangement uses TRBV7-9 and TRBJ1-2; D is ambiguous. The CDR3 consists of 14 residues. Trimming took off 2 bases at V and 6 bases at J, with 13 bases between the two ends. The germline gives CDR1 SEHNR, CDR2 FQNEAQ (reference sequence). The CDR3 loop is CASSLPPTHHGYTF. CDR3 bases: TGTGCCAGCAGCTTACCTCCGACCCATCATGGCTACACCTTC. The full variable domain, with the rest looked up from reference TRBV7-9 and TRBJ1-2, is DTGVSQNPRHKITKRGQNVTFRCDPISEHNRLYWYRQTLGQGPEFLTYFQNEAQLEKSRLLSDRFSAERPKGSFSTLEIQRTEQGDSAMYLCASSLPPTHHGYTFGSGTRLTVV.

The CDR3 sequence is CASSIGDRFHEQYF. The CDR3 nucleotides are TGTGCCAGTAGTATAGGCGACAGGTTCCACGAGCAGTACTTC. This chain links TRBV19 with TRBJ2-7; weak D call: TRBD1 (6 bases). V lost 1 base to trimming and J lost 5 bases, with 12 bases between them. The length of the CDR3 is 14 residues. Germline V gene sequence: CDR1 LNHDA, CDR2 SQIVND (reference sequence).

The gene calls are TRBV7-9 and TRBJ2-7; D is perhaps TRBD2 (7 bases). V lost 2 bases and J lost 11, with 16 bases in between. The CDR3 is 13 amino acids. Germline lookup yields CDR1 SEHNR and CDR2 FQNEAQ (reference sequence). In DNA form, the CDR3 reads TGTGCCAGCAGCTTAAGGGAGGGGGGCGCGGAGTACTTC. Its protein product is CASSLREGGAEYF. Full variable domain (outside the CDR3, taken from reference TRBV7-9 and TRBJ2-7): DTGVSQNPRHKITKRGQNVTFRCDPISEHNRLYWYRQTLGQGPEFLTYFQNEAQLEKSRLLSDRFSAERPKGSFSTLEIQRTEQGDSAMYLCASSLREGGAEYFGPGTRLTVT.